The entry below gives a single T cell receptor beta chain sequence along with its context. This clonotype was observed a handful of times. What antigen it recognizes has not been identified. Within one base of it there is no much larger clone, and no base qualities were kept. TCR beta CDR3 regions were amplified from RNA transcripts. A first-round RT-PCR of the TCR CDR3 used the HTBI primer set with the Qiagen OneStep RT-PCR kit. Libraries were constructed in a second round of multiplex PCR, after which size selection and purification were carried out. The libraries were sequenced on an Illumina HiSeq2000 using paired-end 100 bp reads. The published analysis was carried out like this. Raw data were processed with SOAPnuke, discarding reads with adapters, uncalled bases, mean Phred below 15, or no exact constant-primer or identifier match. COPE v1.2.5 was used to merge the high-quality paired reads, and each unique nucleotide sequence was defined as a clonotype. MiTCR v1.1 was used to align clonotypes to the IMGT TRBV, TRBD and TRBJ reference segments. The analysis was restricted to V-J combinations with a frequency above 0.0001, which together covered 99% to 99.2% of the repertoires. A TCS score was defined as the ratio between F50 (clonal expansion) and ExV (chaos), using BLOSUM62-based TCRdist between CDR3 peptides within each V-J. Welch's t-statistics and random forest reduced roughly 540 V-J features to 13, which were used in a naive Bayes classifier (R e1071). Using fastp at Q25 and MiXCR, TCRdb reprocessed the public reads and kept productive beta chains. Each CDR3 protein appears once, grouped with its most common genes and DNA. These V and J calls derive from TCRdb rather than the authors' analysis. Across this sample there are 500,000 to 650,000 distinct CDR3 sequences, with 14% seen only once. The top ten hold 12% of the sample.

Cut back by 0 bases and 4 bases, the V and J ends lie 10 bases apart. Sequences KGHSH (CDR1) and LQKENI (CDR2) are obtained from the germline V gene. From its cysteine to its phenylalanine, the CDR3 spans 15 amino acids. The read is trimmed to its CDR3 DNA, 45 bases read in frame from base 1. The data originate from a study of T cells in Graves' hyperthyroidism and ophthalmopathy (dated by TCRdb to the late 2010s). Regarding the study in general: Peripheral blood was sampled at the time of initial diagnosis, prior to any treatment. To identify TCR V-J signatures that set the groups apart, the researchers used a discovery cohort of 100 patients, made up of fewer than 50 with Graves' ophthalmopathy and 55 to 65 with stable Graves' hyperthyroidism. Prospective prediction of ophthalmopathy was tested in an independent validation cohort of approximately 19 hyperthyroidism patients and around 16 patients who later progressed to ophthalmopathy. For training and testing, the 100 or so patients in the discovery cohort were randomly divided in a 7:3 ratio. The study also compared thyroid tissue and blood T-cell repertoires from more than 5 Graves' hyperthyroidism patients. After blood sampling, hyperthyroidism patients were treated with methimazole at a starting dose of 30 mg daily, and ophthalmopathy patients were treated with high-dose intravenous methylprednisolone. According to the paper, TCR Vbeta CDR3 sequencing was carried out on over 130 peripheral blood samples, which came from fewer than 50 ophthalmopathy, around 75 hyperthyroidism and roughly 17 progressor patients. The study at large found these results: In validation, progression to ophthalmopathy was predicted by the model with approximately 67% sensitivity and roughly 72% specificity, a median of approximately 6.5 months before onset. Ophthalmopathy was separated from stable hyperthyroidism by a 13 V-J signature model, with over 85% sensitivity and just over 81% specificity obtained in cross-validation and 80%/75% obtained in testing. Most expanded thyroid clonotypes (frequency above 0.001) were also detected in blood, suggesting blood repertoires may reflect thyroid immune responses. No statistical method was used to fix the sample size in advance, and group allocation was not hidden from the investigators.

In the ophthalmopathy patients, disease was moderately to severely active, with a Clinical Activity Score of 3 or more, a NOSPECS grade of 4 or more, and a duration of less than 3 months. Any patient with an uncontrolled infection, another autoimmune disease, pregnancy or lactation was excluded. Diagnoses relied on clinical symptoms, serum thyroxine and TRAb, thyroid ultrasound and orbital computed tomography. PBMCs were separated from under 11 ml of fresh peripheral blood using Ficoll-Paque density gradient centrifugation. Total RNA was extracted with Trizol reagent, and quality was checked on an Agilent 2100 Bioanalyzer.

The receptor was derived from a woman aged 50 to 60 with Graves' ophthalmopathy. The rearranged chain carries TRBV18 and TRBJ2-1, with TRBD1 as a weak D call on 6 bases. The sequenced material came from blood. CDR3 loop: CASSPPGQNYNEQFF. The base sequence is TGTGCCAGCTCACCACCCGGACAGAATTACAATGAGCAGTTCTTC.